This T cell receptor (beta chain) was found in a study of T-cell memory formation after mild COVID-19. The trim removed 1 base at V and 4 bases at J, leaving 4 bases unmatched. CDR3 length: 15 amino acids. Germline assignment: CDR1 SGDLS and CDR2 YYNGEE. Using its own MiXCR run on the 5' RACE reads, TCRdb lists one record per CDR3 protein. Among around 300,000 distinct CDR3 sequences listed, around 13% were seen once. The clonotype comes from a man aged 18 to 30 who had mild COVID-19 (a few samples of this study predate the infection). Cell type and time point are not known. V usage is TRBV9 and J usage is TRBJ2-1; 8 positions agree with TRBD1. Sequenced: PBMCs or a T cell subset sorted from them (not recorded which). DNA for the CDR3: TGTGCCAGCAGCGTACAGGGGGCAGGTTACAATGAGCAGTTCTTC. Protein product: CASSVQGAGYNEQFF.